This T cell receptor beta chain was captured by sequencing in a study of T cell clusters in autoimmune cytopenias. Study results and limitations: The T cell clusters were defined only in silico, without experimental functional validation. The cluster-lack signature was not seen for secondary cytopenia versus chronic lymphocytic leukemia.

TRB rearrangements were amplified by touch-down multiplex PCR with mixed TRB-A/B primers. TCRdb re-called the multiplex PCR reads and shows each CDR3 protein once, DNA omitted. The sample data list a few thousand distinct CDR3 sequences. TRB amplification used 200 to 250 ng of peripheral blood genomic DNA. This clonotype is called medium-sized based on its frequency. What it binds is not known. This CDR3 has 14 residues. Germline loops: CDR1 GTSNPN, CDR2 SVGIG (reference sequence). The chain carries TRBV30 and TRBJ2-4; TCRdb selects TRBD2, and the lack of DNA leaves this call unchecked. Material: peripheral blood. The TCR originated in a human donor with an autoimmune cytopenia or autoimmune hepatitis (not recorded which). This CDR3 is CAWRERGGVNIQYF.